The rows below give T cell receptor beta chains drawn from one sample of a study of T cell responses to AZD1222 COVID-19 vaccine. Assay: immunoSEQ multiplex PCR; the TCRdb copy retains only in-frame clones and omits some. The table includes 150,000 to 200,000 clones, less than 95% detected once. This specimen was peripheral blood, taken on day 0 of AZD1222 vaccination. Receptors were obtained from an adult in good health. Both conserved end residues are part of each CDR3. A D gene is named only where the DNA matches it firmly. Not every row has a clone size; where given, it reads once, few, many or a size class.

clone_size j_call v_call d_call cdr3_nt cdr3_aa
- TRBJ1-4 TRBV27 - TGTGCCAGCAGTTTATTATCCAGGAGATCAACTAATGAAAAACTGTTTTTT CASSLLSRRSTNEKLFF
- TRBJ2-1 TRBV10-3 TRBD1 TGTGCCATCAGTGACGGGGACAGTTACAATGAGCAGTTCTTC CAISDGDSYNEQFF
- TRBJ2-5 TRBV28 TRBD1 TGTGCCAGCAGTTTATCGGGGACAGGCGTGACCCAGTACTTC CASSLSGTGVTQYF
- TRBJ1-6 TRBV28 TRBD1 TGTGCCAGCAACCGGGGGGACAGACTTAATTCACCCCTCCACTTT CASNRGDRLNSPLHF
- TRBJ2-5 TRBV4-1 - TGCGCCAGCAGCCTAAGTCCTGGGCTAGAGACCCAGTACTTC CASSLSPGLETQYF
- TRBJ1-1 TRBV10-3 - TGTGCCATCAGTGAATATGCAGAACCTAGACGATCGAACACTGAAGCTTTCTTT CAISEYAEPRRSNTEAFF
- TRBJ2-3 TRBV13 TRBD1 TGTGCCAGCAGCTCGGACAGGGGTCACACAGATACGCAGTATTTT CASSSDRGHTDTQYF
- TRBJ2-1 TRBV7-9 TRBD2 TGTGCCAGCAGCCTCCCCTCAGCGGGGGGGCTCTACAATGAGCAGTTCTTC CASSLPSAGGLYNEQFF
- TRBJ1-5 TRBV7-8 - TGTGCCAGCAGCTTAGGGGGACCGAGCAATCAGCCCCAGCATTTT CASSLGGPSNQPQHF
- TRBJ2-1 TRBV7-9 TRBD2 TGTGCCAGCAGCTTAGAGTCTCTAGCGGCGGGCAATGAGCAGTTCTTC CASSLESLAAGNEQFF
- TRBJ1-3 TRBV6-5 - TGTGCCAGCCGGGAGGGACGGACTTCTGGAAACACCATATATTTT CASREGRTSGNTIYF
- TRBJ2-2 TRBV30 - TGTGCCTCTCTAGCGTCTTACACCGGGGAGCTGTTTTTT CASLASYTGELFF
- TRBJ1-1 TRBV4-3 - TGCGCCAGCAGCCAAGGCACTAGGGACACTGAAGCTTTCTTT CASSQGTRDTEAFF
- TRBJ2-4 TRBV4-1 - TGCGCCAGCAGCCCAGGGGAAGCCAAAAACATTCAGTACTTC CASSPGEAKNIQYF
once TRBJ1-5 TRBV18 - TGTGCCAGCTCACCACCGGGGCAGCCCCAGCATTTT CASSPPGQPQHF
few TRBJ1-2 TRBV24-1 - TGTGCCACCAGTGATTTCTCCCTGGGCTATGGCTACACCTTC CATSDFSLGYGYTF
- TRBJ1-1 TRBV30 - TGTGCCTGGAGGGATAACACTGAAGCTTTCTTT CAWRDNTEAFF
- TRBJ1-2 TRBV28 TRBD1 TGTGCCAGCAGCCCGGGACAGATTAACTATGGCTACACCTTC CASSPGQINYGYTF
few TRBJ2-7 TRBV5-1 TRBD1 TGCGCCAGCAGCGAACGGACAGGTTCCAACGAGCAGTACTTC CASSERTGSNEQYF
once TRBJ1-2 TRBV6-5 - TGTGCCACCCCCGGACAGACGTACTATGGCTACACCTTC CATPGQTYYGYTF
- TRBJ1-5 TRBV30 - TGTGCCTGGAGTCAGGAGCTCTCGGGCAATCAGCCCCAGCATTTT CAWSQELSGNQPQHF
few TRBJ2-2 TRBV29-1 - TGCAGCGTTGAAGATGGCAGGGTGGCGTCCGGGGAGCTGTTTTTT CSVEDGRVASGELFF
once TRBJ1-2 TRBV7-9 - TGTGCCAGCAGCTCACAGGGTCGAAACTATGGCTACACCTTC CASSSQGRNYGYTF
once TRBJ1-5 TRBV7-7 - TGTGCTAGCAGCTTAGTTGGGGGTGCCCAGGAGCCCCAGCATTTT CASSLVGGAQEPQHF
- TRBJ1-5 TRBV28 - TGTGCCAGCAGTTCCCCGGGGGGGACTTATCAGCCCCAGCATTTT CASSSPGGTYQPQHF